A single sample gave rise to the 19 T cell receptor beta chains below, sequenced in a study of patients and donors after allogeneic stem cell transplantation. TCRdb reanalysed the RT-PCR reads using MiXCR and keeps one entry per CDR3 protein. Here the sample spans approximately 150,000 distinct CDR3 sequences, approximately 25% being singletons. Sequences were obtained from blood, either unsorted or a sorted T cell fraction (not recorded which). These receptors came from a human donor who was either an allogeneic HSCT recipient or a stem cell or donor lymphocyte infusion donor (not recorded which). It is not recorded whose cells these are; they may come from a transplant donor.

There are a few counts of this clonotype. This chain joins TRBV7-2 and TRBJ1-6; 7 positions match TRBD1. CDR1 is SGHTA and CDR2 is FQGNSA in the germline V gene. The CDR3 is 16 amino acids. V shed 6 bases, J shed 5 bases, and the junction held 10 bases outside the gene matches. As DNA, the CDR3 is TGTGCCAGCAGTACCCGGGACAGTCCAAATAATTCACCCCTCCACTTT. Encoded protein: CASSTRDSPNNSPLHF.

This clonotype showed up just a few times. The chain carries TRBV20-1 and TRBJ2-3; D gene unclear. Between the trimmed V and J ends, which lost 3 bases and 0 bases, there was a span of 4 bases. The CDR3 extends over 12 amino acids. Per germline, CDR1 DFQATT and CDR2 SNEGSKA (reference sequence). This CDR3 reads CSASASTDTQYF. The CDR3 bases are TGCAGTGCTAGTGCTAGCACAGATACGCAGTATTTT.

This chain links TRBV29-1 with TRBJ1-1, with D unclear. V lost 7 bases to trimming and J lost 0 bases, with 3 bases between them. The CDR3 has 10 residues. Germline values: CDR1 SQVTM, CDR2 ANQGSEA. This chain's CDR3 is CSAMNTEAFF. The DNA of the CDR3 is TGCAGCGCTATGAACACTGAAGCTTTCTTT.

The chain has TRBV4-2 and TRBJ1-1; perhaps TRBD1 as D (6 bases). V lost 7 bases and J lost 0, with 15 bases in between. Germline V lookup: CDR1 LGHNA, CDR2 YNFKEQ. This CDR3 is 15 amino acids long. CDR3 bases: TGTGCCAGCAAGGTGGCAGGGACAATGAACACTGAAGCTTTCTTT. Residues: CASKVAGTMNTEAFF.

This chain links TRBV27 with TRBJ2-1; D remains unclear. The CDR3 extends over 14 amino acids. CDR1 and CDR2 (germline): MNHEY, SMNVEV (reference sequence). V lost 4 bases, J lost 2 bases, and 9 bases lay in between. CDR3 sequence: CASSYHGAYNEQFF. CDR3 DNA: TGTGCCAGCAGTTATCATGGGGCCTACAATGAGCAGTTCTTC.

Many counts were recorded for this clonotype. J is TRBJ1-1 and V is TRBV12-3 or TRBV12-4; the D is unclear. The length of the CDR3 is 11 residues. Deletions cut 4 bases from V and 8 bases from J, with 8 bases between. CDR3 amino acids: CASSSDMEAFF. The DNA of the CDR3 is TGTGCCAGCAGTTCTGACATGGAAGCTTTCTTT.

The rearrangement uses TRBV4-1 and TRBJ2-2; D ambiguous. From germline, CDR1 is MGHRA and CDR2 YSYEKL. V gave up 3 bases and J gave up 1 base, with 15 bases separating them. The CDR3 totals 17 residues. The CDR3 is CASSHAPEKMNTGELFF. The CDR3 DNA is TGCGCCAGCAGCCACGCACCAGAGAAGATGAACACCGGGGAGCTGTTTTTT.

The V call is TRBV7-9, the J call TRBJ2-3; D is ambiguous. Per germline, CDR1 SEHNR and CDR2 FQNEAQ (reference sequence). The CDR3 sequence is 13 residues long. Trimming cost V 1 base and J 2 bases, with 4 bases left between them. The CDR3 is CASSLVNTDTQYF. The CDR3 DNA sequence: TGTGCCAGCAGCTTAGTGAACACAGATACGCAGTATTTT.

This chain joins TRBV5-1 and TRBJ2-5; 9 positions match TRBD2. The germline gives CDR1 SGHRS, CDR2 YFSETQ. CDR3 length equals 13 residues. Germline trimming cut 4 bases from V and 5 bases from J; bases unmatched to any gene: 3. The CDR3 loop is CASSTGLAETQYF. For the CDR3, the DNA is TGCGCCAGCAGCACAGGACTAGCGGAGACCCAGTACTTC.

This rearrangement joins TRBV4-2 to TRBJ1-4; D not resolved. The germline CDR1 and CDR2 sequences are LGHNA and YNFKEQ. The CDR3 covers 13 residues. Trimming took off 4 bases at V and 6 bases at J, with 9 bases between the two ends. The CDR3 nucleotides read TGTGCCAGCAGCCGGGGAAGGTATGAAAAACTGTTTTTT. Amino acid sequence: CASSRGRYEKLFF.

A few counts support this clonotype. The CDR3 DNA sequence: TGTGCCAGCAGTTACCCCGGGGGAGGGACCTACGAGCAGTACTTC. Protein: CASSYPGGGTYEQYF. The J gene is TRBJ2-7, the V gene TRBV12-3 or TRBV12-4, with 7 bases that match TRBD2. With 4 bases clipped from V and 2 bases from J, the junction kept 8 bases outside the gene matches. This CDR3 has 15 amino acids.

This clonotype appeared many times. The chain couples TRBV5-1 to TRBJ1-4; D unresolved. Germline values: CDR1 SGHRS, CDR2 YFSETQ. V lost 4 bases and J lost 7, with 17 bases in between. The CDR3 length is 15 residues. CDR3 region: CASSPYEGAGEKLFF. The CDR3 coding sequence is TGCGCCAGCAGCCCTTACGAGGGCGCGGGTGAAAAACTGTTTTTT. The variable domain in full, with the rest retrieved from reference TRBV5-1 and TRBJ1-4, is KAGVTQTPRYLIKTRGQQVTLSCSPISGHRSVSWYQQTPGQGLQFLFEYFSETQRNKGNFPGRFSGRQFSNSRSEMNVSTLELGDSALYLCASSPYEGAGEKLFFGSGTQLSVL.

This clonotype was detected only a few times. The chain links TRBV7-9 to TRBJ1-4; 7 bases are shared with TRBD1. This CDR3 contains 16 residues. Germline V gene sequence: CDR1 SEHNR, CDR2 FQNEAQ (reference sequence). V lost 2 bases to trimming and J lost 8 bases; unmatched junction nucleotides: 11. CDR3: CASSLTVGGGQEKLFF. Written as DNA, the CDR3 is TGTGCCAGCAGCTTAACGGTCGGAGGGGGCCAGGAAAAACTGTTTTTT.

This clonotype was seen repeatedly, ten times or more. The chain carries TRBV12-3 or TRBV12-4 and TRBJ1-6; the D gene is possibly TRBD1 (5 bases). Trimming removed 1 base from V and 6 bases from J, with 13 bases in between. The CDR3 sequence is 16 residues long. The CDR3 reads CASSLVGGGSNSPLHF. The DNA of the CDR3 is TGTGCCAGCAGTTTAGTCGGCGGGGGAAGTAATTCACCCCTCCACTTT.

The chain links TRBV5-1 to TRBJ2-2; D unclear. V was trimmed by 2 bases and J by 4 bases, leaving 15 bases between them. This CDR3 is built from 16 residues. In germline, CDR1 is SGHRS, CDR2 YFSETQ. The chain's CDR3 is CASSFPGKAGTGELFF. The CDR3 bases are TGCGCCAGCAGCTTCCCGGGCAAAGCAGGCACCGGGGAGCTGTTTTTT.

This clonotype has a handful of counts. This chain's CDR3 is CASSPGRNSYNSPLHF. CDR3 DNA sequence: TGTGCCAGCAGCCCTGGCCGTAACTCCTATAATTCACCCCTCCACTTT. The rearrangement joins TRBV5-5 to TRBJ1-6; D remains unclear. The CDR3 totals 16 residues. The germline gives CDR1 SGHKS, CDR2 YYEKEE (reference sequence). Trimming left V 4 bases short and J 0 bases short, with 11 bases between.

This clonotype was counted a few times. The CDR3 coding sequence is TGTGCCAGCAGCAAGCTAGCGGGTACCTACAATGAGCAGTTCTTC. Translation gives CASSKLAGTYNEQFF. The chain employs TRBV7-2 and TRBJ2-1, with TRBD2 matching over 8 bases. Germline V gives CDR1 SGHTA, CDR2 FQGNSA. V was clipped by 5 bases and J by 2 bases; unmatched bases: 5. The CDR3 spans 15 residues.

This clonotype was recorded a few times. V is TRBV19 and J is TRBJ1-3; 7 nucleotides line up with TRBD1. CDR1 LNHDA and CDR2 SQIVND come from the germline V gene (reference sequence). The CDR3 has 15 residues. The V gene end was trimmed by 7 bases and the J gene end by 0 bases; junction bases not matched to a gene: 6. In nucleotides, the CDR3 is TGTGCCAGTAAGATTGGGACAGCCTCTGGAAACACCATATATTTT. The encoded protein is CASKIGTASGNTIYF.

This clonotype showed up just a few times. The V and J genes are TRBV6-5 and TRBJ1-2; D gene ambiguous. Trimming stripped 2 bases from V and 4 bases from J, with 8 bases between. Germline loops: CDR1 MNHEY, CDR2 SVGAGI. The CDR3 totals 13 residues. CDR3 coding DNA: TGTGCCAGCAGTTACAAGCAGGTCTATGGCTACACCTTC. Translation: CASSYKQVYGYTF.